The following is a T cell receptor beta chain sequence with its context. What it recognizes is unknown. This sample stems from a study of T-cell memory formation after mild COVID-19. General observations from the study: Second-wave clones with a day 37 peak had unconfirmed SARS-CoV-2 specificity. Memory cells collected pre-infection included some clones that later responded, suggesting cross-reactive memory joined.

Via MiXCR, TCRdb re-called the 5' RACE reads, giving one row per CDR3 protein. The table shows under 350,000 distinct CDR3 sequences, with 15% to 20% occurring only once. The CDR3 loop spans 13 amino acids. V dropped 2 bases and J dropped 4 bases, with 8 bases sitting between them. Germline V gives CDR1 SGHTA, CDR2 FQGNSA. J is TRBJ1-1 and V is TRBV7-2; D not resolved. The TCR sequence derives from a man younger than 30 who had mild COVID-19 (a few samples of this study predate the infection). Cell type and time point are not known. The sequenced material came from PBMCs or a T cell subset sorted from them (not recorded which). CDR3 region: CASSLIVVTEAFF. DNA for the CDR3: TGTGCCAGCAGCTTAATCGTGGTCACTGAAGCTTTCTTT.